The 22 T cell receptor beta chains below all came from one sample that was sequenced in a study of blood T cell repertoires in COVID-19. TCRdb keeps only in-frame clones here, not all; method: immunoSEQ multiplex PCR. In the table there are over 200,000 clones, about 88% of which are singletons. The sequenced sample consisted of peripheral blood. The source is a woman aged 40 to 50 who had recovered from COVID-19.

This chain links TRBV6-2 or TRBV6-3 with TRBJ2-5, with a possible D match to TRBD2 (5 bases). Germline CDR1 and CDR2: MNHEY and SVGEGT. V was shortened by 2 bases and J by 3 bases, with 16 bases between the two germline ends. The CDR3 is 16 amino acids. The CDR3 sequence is CASSYPRGSPEETQYF. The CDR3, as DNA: TGTGCCAGCAGTTACCCCCGGGGATCCCCGGAAGAGACCCAGTACTTC.

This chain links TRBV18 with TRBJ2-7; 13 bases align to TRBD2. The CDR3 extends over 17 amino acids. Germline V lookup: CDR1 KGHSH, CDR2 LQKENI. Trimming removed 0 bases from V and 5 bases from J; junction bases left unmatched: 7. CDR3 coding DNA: TGTGCCAGCTCACCACCAGACAGGACTAGCGGGGGTGACGAGCAGTACTTC. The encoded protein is CASSPPDRTSGGDEQYF. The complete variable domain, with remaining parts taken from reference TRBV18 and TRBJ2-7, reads NAGVMQNPRHLVRRRGQEARLRCSPMKGHSHVYWYRQLPEEGLKFMVYLQKENIIDESGMPKERFSAEFPKEGPSILRIQQVVRGDSAAYFCASSPPDRTSGGDEQYFGPGTRLTVT.

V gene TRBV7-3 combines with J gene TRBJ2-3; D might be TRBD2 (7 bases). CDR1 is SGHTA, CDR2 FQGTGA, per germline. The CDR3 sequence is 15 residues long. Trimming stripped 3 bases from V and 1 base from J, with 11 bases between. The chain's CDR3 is CASSFWGGRTDTQYF. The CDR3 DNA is TGTGCCAGCAGCTTTTGGGGGGGCCGCACAGATACGCAGTATTTT.

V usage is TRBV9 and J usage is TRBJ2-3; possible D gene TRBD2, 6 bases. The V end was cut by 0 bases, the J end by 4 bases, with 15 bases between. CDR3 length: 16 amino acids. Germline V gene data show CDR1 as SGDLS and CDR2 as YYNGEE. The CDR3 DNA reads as TGTGCCAGCAGCGTAGGGACCCACGGGGGAGCAGATACGCAGTATTTT. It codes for CASSVGTHGGADTQYF.

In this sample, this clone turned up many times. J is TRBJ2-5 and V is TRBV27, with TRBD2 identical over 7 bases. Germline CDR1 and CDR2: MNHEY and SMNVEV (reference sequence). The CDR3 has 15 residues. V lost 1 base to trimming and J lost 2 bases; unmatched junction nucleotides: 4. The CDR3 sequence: CASSLYMGGQETQYF. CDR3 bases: TGTGCCAGCAGTTTATATATGGGAGGGCAAGAGACCCAGTACTTC.

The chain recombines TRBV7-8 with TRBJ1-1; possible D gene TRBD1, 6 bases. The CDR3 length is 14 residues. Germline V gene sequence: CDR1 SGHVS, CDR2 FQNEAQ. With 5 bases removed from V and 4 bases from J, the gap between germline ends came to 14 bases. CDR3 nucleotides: TGTGCCAGCAGCCCCTCGCTAGGGGGCACTGAAGCTTTCTTT. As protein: CASSPSLGGTEAFF.

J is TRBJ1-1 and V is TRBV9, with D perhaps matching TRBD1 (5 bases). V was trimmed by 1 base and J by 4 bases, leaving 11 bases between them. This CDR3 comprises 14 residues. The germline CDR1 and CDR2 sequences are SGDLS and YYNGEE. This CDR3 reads CASSVKGRGTEAFF. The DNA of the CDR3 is TGTGCCAGCAGCGTAAAGGGGCGGGGCACTGAAGCTTTCTTT.

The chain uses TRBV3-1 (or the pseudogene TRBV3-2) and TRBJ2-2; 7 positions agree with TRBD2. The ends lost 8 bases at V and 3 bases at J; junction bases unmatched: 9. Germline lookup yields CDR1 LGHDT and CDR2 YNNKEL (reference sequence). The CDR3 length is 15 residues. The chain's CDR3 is CASPRALADTGELFF. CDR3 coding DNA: TGTGCCAGCCCCAGGGCGCTAGCGGACACCGGGGAGCTGTTTTTT.

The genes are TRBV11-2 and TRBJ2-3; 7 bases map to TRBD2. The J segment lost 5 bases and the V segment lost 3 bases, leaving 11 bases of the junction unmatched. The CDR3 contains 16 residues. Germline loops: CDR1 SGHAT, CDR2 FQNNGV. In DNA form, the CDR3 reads TGTGCCAGCAGCTTGTGGCTAGCGGAGCGGGGAGATACGCAGTATTTT. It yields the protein CASSLWLAERGDTQYF.

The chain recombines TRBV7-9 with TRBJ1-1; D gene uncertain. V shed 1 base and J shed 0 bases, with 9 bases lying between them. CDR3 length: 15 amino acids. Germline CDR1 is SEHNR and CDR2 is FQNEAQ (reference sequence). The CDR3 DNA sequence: TGTGCCAGCAGCTTAGTAGCGGGCATGAACACTGAAGCTTTCTTT. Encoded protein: CASSLVAGMNTEAFF. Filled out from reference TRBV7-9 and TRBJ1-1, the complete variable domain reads DTGVSQNPRHKITKRGQNVTFRCDPISEHNRLYWYRQTLGQGPEFLTYFQNEAQLEKSRLLSDRFSAERPKGSFSTLEIQRTEQGDSAMYLCASSLVAGMNTEAFFGQGTRLTVV.

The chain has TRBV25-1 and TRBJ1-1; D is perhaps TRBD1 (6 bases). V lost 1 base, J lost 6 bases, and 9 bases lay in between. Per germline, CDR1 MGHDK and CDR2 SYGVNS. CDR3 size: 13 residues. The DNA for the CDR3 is TGTGCCAGCAGTGAATGGGGGCCCGCTGAAGCTTTCTTT. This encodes CASSEWGPAEAFF. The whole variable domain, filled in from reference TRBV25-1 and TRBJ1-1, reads EADIYQTPRYLVIGTGKKITLECSQTMGHDKMYWYQQDPGMELHLIHYSYGVNSTEKGDLSSESTVSRIRTEHFPLTLESARPSHTSQYLCASSEWGPAEAFFGQGTRLTVV.

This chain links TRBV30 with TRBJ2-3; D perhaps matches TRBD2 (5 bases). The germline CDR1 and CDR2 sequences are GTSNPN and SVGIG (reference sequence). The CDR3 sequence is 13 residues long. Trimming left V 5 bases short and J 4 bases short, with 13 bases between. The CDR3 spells CAWGRRSADTQYF. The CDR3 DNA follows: TGTGCCTGGGGCCGGAGGTCCGCAGATACGCAGTATTTT.

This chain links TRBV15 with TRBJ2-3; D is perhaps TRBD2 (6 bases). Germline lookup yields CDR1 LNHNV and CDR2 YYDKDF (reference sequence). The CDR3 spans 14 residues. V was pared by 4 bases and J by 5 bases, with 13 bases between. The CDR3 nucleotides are TGTGCCACCAGCAACCCGGGGACTTTAGATACGCAGTATTTT. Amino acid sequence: CATSNPGTLDTQYF.

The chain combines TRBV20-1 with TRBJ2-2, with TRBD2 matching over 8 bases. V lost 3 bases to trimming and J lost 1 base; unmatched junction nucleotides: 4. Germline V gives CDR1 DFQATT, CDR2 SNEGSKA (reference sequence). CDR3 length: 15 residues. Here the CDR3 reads CSASGLAGNTGELFF. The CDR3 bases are TGCAGTGCTAGTGGCCTAGCGGGGAACACCGGGGAGCTGTTTTTT.

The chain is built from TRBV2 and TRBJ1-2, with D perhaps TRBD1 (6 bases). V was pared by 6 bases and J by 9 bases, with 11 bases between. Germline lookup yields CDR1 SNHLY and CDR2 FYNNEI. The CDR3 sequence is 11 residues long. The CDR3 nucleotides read TGTGCCAGCAGCCGGGACACCCGCTACACCTTC. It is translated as CASSRDTRYTF.

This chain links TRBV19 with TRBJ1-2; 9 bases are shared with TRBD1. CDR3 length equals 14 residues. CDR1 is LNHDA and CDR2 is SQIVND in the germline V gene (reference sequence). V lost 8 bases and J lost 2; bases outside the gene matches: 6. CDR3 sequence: CASAMTGGNYGYTF. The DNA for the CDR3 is TGTGCCAGTGCCATGACAGGGGGGAACTATGGCTACACCTTC.

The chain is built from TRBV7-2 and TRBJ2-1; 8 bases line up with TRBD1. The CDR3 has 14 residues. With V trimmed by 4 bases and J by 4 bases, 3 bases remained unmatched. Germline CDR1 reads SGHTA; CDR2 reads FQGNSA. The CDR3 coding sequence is TGTGCCAGCAGCTCCCGGGACAGGTACAATGAGCAGTTCTTC. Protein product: CASSSRDRYNEQFF.

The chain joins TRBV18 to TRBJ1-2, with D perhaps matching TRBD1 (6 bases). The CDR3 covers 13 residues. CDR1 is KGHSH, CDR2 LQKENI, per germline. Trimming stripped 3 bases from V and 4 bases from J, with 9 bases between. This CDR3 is CASSPEQGYGYTF. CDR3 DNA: TGTGCCAGCTCACCCGAACAGGGCTATGGCTACACCTTC.

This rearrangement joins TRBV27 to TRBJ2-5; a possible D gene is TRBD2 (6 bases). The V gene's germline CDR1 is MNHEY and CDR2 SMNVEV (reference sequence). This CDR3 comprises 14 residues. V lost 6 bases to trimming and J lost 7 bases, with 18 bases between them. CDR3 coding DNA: TGTGCCAGCAGGCCCTCTCGGGGGTTGGGGACCCAGTACTTC. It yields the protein CASRPSRGLGTQYF.

The CDR3 sequence: CASSEVGEGTEAFF. CDR3 bases: TGCGCCAGCAGTGAAGTCGGGGAGGGCACTGAAGCTTTCTTT. The chain couples TRBV10-1 to TRBJ1-1; D is undetermined. Trimming removed 3 bases from V and 4 bases from J, with 12 bases in between. The CDR3 loop spans 14 amino acids. Per the germline V gene, CDR1 is WNHNN and CDR2 is SYGVQD (reference sequence).

CDR3 sequence (DNA): TGTGCCAGCAGACAGGGGGGGGAAAAACTGTTTTTT. Amino acids: CASRQGGEKLFF. This chain connects TRBV25-1 to TRBJ1-4; TRBD1 matches 8 bases. Germline V CDR1 and CDR2: MGHDK, SYGVNS. The V gene end was trimmed by 6 bases and the J gene end by 8 bases; junction bases not matched to a gene: 2. This CDR3 comprises 12 residues.

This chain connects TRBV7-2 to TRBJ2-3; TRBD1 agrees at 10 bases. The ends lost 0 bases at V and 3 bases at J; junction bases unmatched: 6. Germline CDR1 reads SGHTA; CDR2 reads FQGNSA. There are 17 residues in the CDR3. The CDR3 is CASSLATGGAGTDTQYF. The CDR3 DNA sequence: TGTGCCAGCAGCTTAGCGACAGGGGGCGCGGGTACAGATACGCAGTATTTT.